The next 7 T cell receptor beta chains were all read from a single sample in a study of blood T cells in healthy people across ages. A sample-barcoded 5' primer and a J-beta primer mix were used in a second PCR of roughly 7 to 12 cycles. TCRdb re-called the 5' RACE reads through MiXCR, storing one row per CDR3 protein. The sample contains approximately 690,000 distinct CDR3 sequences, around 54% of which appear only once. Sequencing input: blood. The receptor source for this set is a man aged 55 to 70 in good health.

This chain's CDR3 is CASSQRDRQETQYF. Here the CDR3 DNA reads TGTGCCAGCAGCCAACGGGACAGACAAGAGACCCAGTACTTC. The V and J genes are TRBV3-1 and TRBJ2-5; 7 bases match TRBD1. Germline CDR1 is LGHDT and CDR2 is YNNKEL (reference sequence). Losses at the gene ends were 2 bases for V and 2 bases for J; bases not matched to a gene: 2. This CDR3 spans 14 amino acids.

The CDR3 loop reads CSARDFGRETYGQYF. CDR3 DNA sequence: TGCAGTGCTAGAGATTTTGGCAGAGAGACCTACGGGCAGTACTTC. The gene calls are TRBV20-1 and TRBJ2-5, with no clear D. The CDR3 is made up of 15 amino acids. Per the germline V gene, CDR1 is DFQATT and CDR2 is SNEGSKA (reference sequence). The V gene lost 0 bases and the J gene lost 11 bases, with 22 bases spanning the gap.

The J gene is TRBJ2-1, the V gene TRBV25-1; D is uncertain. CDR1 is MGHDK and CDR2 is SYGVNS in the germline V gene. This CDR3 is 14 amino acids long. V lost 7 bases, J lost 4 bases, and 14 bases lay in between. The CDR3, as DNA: TGTGCCAGCACCTTGGGAACTATTTACAATGAGCAGTTCTTC. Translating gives CASTLGTIYNEQFF.

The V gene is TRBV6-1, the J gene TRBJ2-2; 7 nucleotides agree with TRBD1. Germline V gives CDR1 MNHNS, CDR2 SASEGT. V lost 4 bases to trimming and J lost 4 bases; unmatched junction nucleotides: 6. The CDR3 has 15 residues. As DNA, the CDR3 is TGTGCCAGCAGTGTTTATACAGGGGCCACCGGGGAGCTGTTTTTT. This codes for CASSVYTGATGELFF.

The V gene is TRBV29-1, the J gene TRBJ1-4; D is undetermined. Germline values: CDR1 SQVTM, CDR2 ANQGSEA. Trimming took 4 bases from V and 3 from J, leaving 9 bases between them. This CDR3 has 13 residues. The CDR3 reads CSVGGMANEKLFF. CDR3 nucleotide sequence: TGCAGCGTTGGCGGGATGGCTAATGAAAAACTGTTTTTT.

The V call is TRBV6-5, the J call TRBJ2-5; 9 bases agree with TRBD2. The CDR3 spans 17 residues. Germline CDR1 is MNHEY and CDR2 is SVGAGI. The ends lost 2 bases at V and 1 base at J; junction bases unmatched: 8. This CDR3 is CASSYGVRRGGQETQYF. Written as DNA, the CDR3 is TGTGCCAGCAGTTACGGGGTCCGGCGGGGGGGCCAAGAGACCCAGTACTTC.

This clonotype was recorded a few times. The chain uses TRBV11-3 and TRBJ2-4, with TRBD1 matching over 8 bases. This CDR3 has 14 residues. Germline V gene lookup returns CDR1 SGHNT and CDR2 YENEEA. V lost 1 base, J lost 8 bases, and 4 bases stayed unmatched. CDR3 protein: CASSLGTGSDIQYF. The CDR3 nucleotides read TGTGCCAGCAGCTTAGGGACAGGGTCGGACATTCAGTACTTC.